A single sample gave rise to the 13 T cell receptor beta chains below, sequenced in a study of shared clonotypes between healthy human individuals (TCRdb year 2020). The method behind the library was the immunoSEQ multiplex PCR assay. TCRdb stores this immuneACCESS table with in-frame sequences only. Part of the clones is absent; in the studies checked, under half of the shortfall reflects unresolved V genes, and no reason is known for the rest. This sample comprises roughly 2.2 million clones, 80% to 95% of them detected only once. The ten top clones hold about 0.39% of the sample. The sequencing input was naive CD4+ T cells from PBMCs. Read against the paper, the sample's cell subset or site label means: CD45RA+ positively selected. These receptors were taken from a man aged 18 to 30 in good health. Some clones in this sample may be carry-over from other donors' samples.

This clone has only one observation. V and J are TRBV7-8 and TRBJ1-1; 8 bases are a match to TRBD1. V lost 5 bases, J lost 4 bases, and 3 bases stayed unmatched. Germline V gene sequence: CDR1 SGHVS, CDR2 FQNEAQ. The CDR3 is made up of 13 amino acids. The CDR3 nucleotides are TGTGCCAGCAGCACAGGGGGAGGCACTGAAGCTTTCTTT. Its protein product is CASSTGGGTEAFF.

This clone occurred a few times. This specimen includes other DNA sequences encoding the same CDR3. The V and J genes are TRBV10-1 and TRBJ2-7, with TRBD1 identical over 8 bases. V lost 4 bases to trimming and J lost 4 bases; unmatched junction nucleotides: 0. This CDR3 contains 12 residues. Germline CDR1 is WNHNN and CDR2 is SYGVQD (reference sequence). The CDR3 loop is CASSGQGYEQYF. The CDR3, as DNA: TGCGCCAGCAGTGGACAGGGGTACGAGCAGTACTTC.

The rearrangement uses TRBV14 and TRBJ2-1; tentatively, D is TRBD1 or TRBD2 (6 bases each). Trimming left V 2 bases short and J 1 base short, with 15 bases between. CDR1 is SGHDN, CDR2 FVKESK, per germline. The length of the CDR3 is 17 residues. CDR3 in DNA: TGTGCCAGCAGCCAATTTAGGGGGGCTACGTCCTACAATGAGCAGTTCTTC. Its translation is CASSQFRGATSYNEQFF. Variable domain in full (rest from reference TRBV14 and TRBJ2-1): EAGVTQFPSHSVIEKGQTVTLRCDPISGHDNLYWYRRVMGKEIKFLLHFVKESKQDESGMPNNRFLAERTGGTYSTLKVQPAELEDSGVYFCASSQFRGATSYNEQFFGPGTRLTVL.

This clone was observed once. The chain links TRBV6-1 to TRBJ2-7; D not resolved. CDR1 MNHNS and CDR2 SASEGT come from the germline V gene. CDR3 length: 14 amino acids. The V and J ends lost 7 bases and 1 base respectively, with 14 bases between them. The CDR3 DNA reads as TGTGCCAGCACGGTGTCTCCCTTTTCCTACGAGCAGTACTTC. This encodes CASTVSPFSYEQYF.

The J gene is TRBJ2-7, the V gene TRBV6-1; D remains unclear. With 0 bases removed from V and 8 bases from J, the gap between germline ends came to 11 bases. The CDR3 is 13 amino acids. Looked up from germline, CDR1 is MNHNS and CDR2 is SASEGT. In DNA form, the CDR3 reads TGTGCCAGCAGTGAAGCGCTCCCATTCCAGCAGTACTTC. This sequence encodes CASSEALPFQQYF.

The CDR3 loop reads CAIPGQGNQPQHF. CDR3 in DNA: TGTGCCATACCGGGACAGGGCAATCAGCCCCAGCATTTT. The chain combines TRBV28 with TRBJ1-5; 8 bases line up with TRBD1. The CDR3 runs to 13 residues. The J segment lost 2 bases and the V segment lost 10 bases, leaving 4 bases of the junction unmatched. The V gene's germline CDR1 is MDHEN and CDR2 SYDVKM.

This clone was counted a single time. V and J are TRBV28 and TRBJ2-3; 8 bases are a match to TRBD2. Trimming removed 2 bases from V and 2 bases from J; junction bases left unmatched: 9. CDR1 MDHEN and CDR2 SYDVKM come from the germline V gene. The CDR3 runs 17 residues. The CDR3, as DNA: TGTGCCAGCAGTTTAGGCGGGCTAGCGGGCCTCACAGATACGCAGTATTTT. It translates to CASSLGGLAGLTDTQYF.

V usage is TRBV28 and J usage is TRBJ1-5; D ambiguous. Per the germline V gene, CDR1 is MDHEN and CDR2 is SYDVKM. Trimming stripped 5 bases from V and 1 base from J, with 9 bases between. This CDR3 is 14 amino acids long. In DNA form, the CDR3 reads TGTGCCAGCAGTCCACTTACAAGCAATCAGCCCCAGCATTTT. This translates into CASSPLTSNQPQHF.

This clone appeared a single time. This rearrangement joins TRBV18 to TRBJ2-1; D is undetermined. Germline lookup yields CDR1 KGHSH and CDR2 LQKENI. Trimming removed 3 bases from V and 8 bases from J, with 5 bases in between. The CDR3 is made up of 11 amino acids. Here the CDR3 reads CASSPEYEQFF. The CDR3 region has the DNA TGTGCCAGCTCACCTGAGTATGAGCAGTTCTTC.

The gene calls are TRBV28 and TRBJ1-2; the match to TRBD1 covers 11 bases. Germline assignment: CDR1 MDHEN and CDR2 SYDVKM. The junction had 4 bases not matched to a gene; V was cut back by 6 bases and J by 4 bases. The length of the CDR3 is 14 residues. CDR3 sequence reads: CASSGQGATYGYTF. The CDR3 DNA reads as TGTGCCAGCAGCGGACAGGGGGCGACCTATGGCTACACCTTC.

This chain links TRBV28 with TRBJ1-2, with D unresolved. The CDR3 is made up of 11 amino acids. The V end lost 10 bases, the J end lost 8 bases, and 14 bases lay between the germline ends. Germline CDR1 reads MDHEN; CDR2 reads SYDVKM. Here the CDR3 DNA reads TGTGCCACGCTGACCTCCGTCGGCTACACCTTC. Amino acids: CATLTSVGYTF.

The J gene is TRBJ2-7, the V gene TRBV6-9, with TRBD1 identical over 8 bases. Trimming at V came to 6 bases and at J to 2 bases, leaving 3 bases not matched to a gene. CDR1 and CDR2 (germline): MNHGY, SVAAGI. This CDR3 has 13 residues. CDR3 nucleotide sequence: TGTGCCAGCAGGCCGGGACAGGCCTACGAGCAGTACTTC. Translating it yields CASRPGQAYEQYF.

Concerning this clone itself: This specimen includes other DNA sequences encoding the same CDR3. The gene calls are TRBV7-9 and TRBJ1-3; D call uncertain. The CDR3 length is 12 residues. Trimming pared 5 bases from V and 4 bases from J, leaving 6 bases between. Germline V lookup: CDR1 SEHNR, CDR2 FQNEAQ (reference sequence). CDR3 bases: TGTGCCAGCAGCCCCAGCGGAAACACCATATATTTT. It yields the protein CASSPSGNTIYF. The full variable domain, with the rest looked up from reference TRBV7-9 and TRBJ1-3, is DTGVSQNPRHKITKRGQNVTFRCDPISEHNRLYWYRQTLGQGPEFLTYFQNEAQLEKSRLLSDRFSAERPKGSFSTLEIQRTEQGDSAMYLCASSPSGNTIYFGEGSWLTVV.